The 9 T cell receptor beta chains listed next were all sequenced from one sample in a study of T cell responses to AZD1222 COVID-19 vaccine. Repertoires were generated with immunoSEQ multiplex PCR, while TCRdb's copy carries only in-frame clones and drops some. The profile shows 250,000 to 300,000 clones, around 93% of them singletons. Here the sequenced sample was peripheral blood, taken 28 days after the second AZD1222 dose. These TCRs come from an adult who received the AZD1222 COVID-19 vaccine.

The gene calls are TRBV23-1 and TRBJ1-1, with D tentatively TRBD1 (5 bases). TRBV23-1 is recorded as an ORF, its role being uncertain. The V and J ends lost 1 base and 1 base respectively, with 19 bases between them. The CDR3 consists of 18 residues. The CDR3 protein is CASSQLDRGPHQNTEAFF. The CDR3 bases are TGCGCCAGCAGTCAATTGGATAGGGGCCCTCACCAGAACACTGAAGCTTTCTTT.

The gene calls are TRBV2 and TRBJ2-3, with D perhaps matching TRBD2 (5 bases). The V and J ends lost 5 bases and 2 bases respectively, with 17 bases between them. Germline CDR1 is SNHLY and CDR2 is FYNNEI. The CDR3 consists of 16 residues. CDR3 nucleotide sequence: TGTGCCAGCAGTCTCGTGCGGGTCTTTGTCACAGATACGCAGTATTTT. Its protein is CASSLVRVFVTDTQYF.

This clone was observed a single time. The J gene is TRBJ2-5, the V gene TRBV12-3 or TRBV12-4, with D hard to call. The V end was cut by 3 bases, the J end by 5 bases, with 10 bases between. This CDR3 has 13 amino acids. This CDR3 reads CASSLSGLETQYF. The CDR3 DNA follows: TGTGCCAGCAGTTTGTCGGGCCTGGAGACCCAGTACTTC.

This clone showed up just once. The chain is built from TRBV7-3 and TRBJ2-2, with a weak D call TRBD2 (5 bases). This CDR3 spans 15 amino acids. V was pared by 6 bases and J by 4 bases, with 15 bases between. Germline assignment: CDR1 SGHTA and CDR2 FQGTGA. The CDR3 is CASSNGVGSTGELFF. Here the CDR3 DNA reads TGTGCCAGCAGTAACGGGGTGGGATCCACCGGGGAGCTGTTTTTT.

The chain has TRBV4-1 and TRBJ2-5, with 10 nucleotides matching TRBD2. The V segment lost 0 bases and the J segment 0 bases; nucleotides outside the gene matches: 4. This CDR3 is 17 amino acids long. Germline loops: CDR1 MGHRA, CDR2 YSYEKL. The CDR3 DNA is TGCGCCAGCAGCCAAGAGGGACTAGCGTCGGACCAAGAGACCCAGTACTTC. Its protein is CASSQEGLASDQETQYF.

The genes are TRBV7-8 and TRBJ1-3, with D possibly TRBD1 on 5 matching bases. The CDR3 has 14 amino acids. With 1 base removed from V and 3 bases from J, the gap between germline ends came to 7 bases. Germline V lookup: CDR1 SGHVS, CDR2 FQNEAQ. CDR3 loop: CASSLGGGGNTIYF. CDR3 coding DNA: TGTGCCAGCAGCTTAGGGGGCGGTGGAAACACCATATATTTT.

V gene TRBV6-1 combines with J gene TRBJ1-2, with a tentative D call TRBD1 (5 bases). CDR1 and CDR2 (germline): MNHNS, SASEGT. The ends were cut back, 3 bases at V and 3 bases at J, with 11 bases in the middle. The CDR3 loop spans 14 amino acids. The CDR3 coding sequence is TGTGCCAGCAGTGACCCCGGGGGGTACTATGGCTACACCTTC. Translated, it gives CASSDPGGYYGYTF.

V and J are TRBV11-1 and TRBJ2-3; D gene uncertain. This CDR3 comprises 14 residues. V lost 4 bases, J lost 0 bases, and 8 bases lay in between. The germline gives CDR1 SGHAT, CDR2 FQDESV (reference sequence). CDR3 amino acids: CASSYRRSTDTQYF. CDR3 bases: TGTGCCAGCAGCTATAGACGTAGCACAGATACGCAGTATTTT.

The chain employs TRBV7-2 and TRBJ2-1; D unclear. This CDR3 is built from 12 residues. The germline V gene encodes CDR1 SGHTA and CDR2 FQGNSA. Trimming pared 4 bases from V and 10 bases from J, leaving 11 bases between. The DNA of the CDR3 is TGTGCCAGCAGCTCGGTAGCTTACGAGCAGTTCTTC. Protein sequence: CASSSVAYEQFF.